This T cell receptor (beta chain) was recovered during a study of shared clonotypes between healthy human individuals. Of note for this clone: Antigen: not known.

Study observations and caveats: Sorted-subset sequencing, rarefaction showed, was incomplete despite large depth.

Method: immunoSEQ multiplex PCR; TCRdb's copy keeps in-frame clones and lacks some. The sample shows roughly 330,000 clones, approximately 79% of them seen only once. The clonotype originates from a young man in good health. Source material: memory CD4+ T cells sorted from blood. Subset denoted: CD45RA-negative fraction.

DNA for the CDR3: TGTGCCAGTGCAAGCCTGGCGGACTCCCAAGAGACCCAGTACTTC. Its translation: CASASLADSQETQYF. This chain uses TRBV19 with TRBJ2-5; TRBD2 might be the D (5 bases). Trimming took off 8 bases at V and 1 base at J, with 17 bases between the two ends. Germline V gene lookup returns CDR1 LNHDA and CDR2 SQIVND (reference sequence). The CDR3 totals 15 residues. Full variable domain (remainder filled in from reference TRBV19 and TRBJ2-5): DGGITQSPKYLFRKEGQNVTLSCEQNLNHDAMYWYRQDPGQGLRLIYYSQIVNDFQKGDIAEGYSVSREKKESFPLTVTSAQKNPTAFYLCASASLADSQETQYFGPGTRLLVL.